A single sample gave rise to the 21 T cell receptor beta chains below, sequenced in a study of Graves' ophthalmopathy and Graves' hyperthyroidism. RNA transcripts were the template, and TCR beta CDR3 regions were amplified from them. An initial RT-PCR round employing HTBI primers preceded a second-round multiplex PCR. TCRdb ran MiXCR on the multiplex PCR reads and lists one entry per CDR3 protein. The sample lists a few hundred thousand distinct CDR3 sequences, under 20% occurring once. The source material was peripheral blood. These receptors all come from an adult man with Graves' ophthalmopathy.

This clonotype occurred many times. J is TRBJ1-5 and V is TRBV15; 8 positions agree with TRBD1. J lost 2 bases, V lost 8 bases, and 5 bases had no gene match. Germline V gene data show CDR1 as LNHNV and CDR2 as YYDKDF (reference sequence). The CDR3 runs to 14 residues. The CDR3 bases are TGTGCCACCGACAGGGGCCTAGGCAATCAGCCCCAGCATTTT. As protein: CATDRGLGNQPQHF.

In this sample, this clonotype turned up many times. This chain links TRBV3-1 with TRBJ2-5; 8 bases fit TRBD1. Germline CDR1 is LGHDT and CDR2 is YNNKEL (reference sequence). This CDR3 spans 17 amino acids. Unmatched junction bases numbered 19, after V lost 8 bases and J lost 5 bases. The CDR3 is CASRARPRAGGDETQYF. The CDR3 DNA is TGTGCCAGCCGCGCCAGACCGAGGGCAGGGGGCGATGAGACCCAGTACTTC.

This clonotype has a count of ten or more. The chain uses TRBV30 and TRBJ1-5; a weak D match, TRBD1 (5 bases). Germline assignment: CDR1 GTSNPN and CDR2 SVGIG (reference sequence). V lost 1 base, J lost 5 bases, and 6 bases lay in between. This CDR3 contains 12 residues. CDR3 residues: CAWSGGDQPQHF. CDR3 sequence (DNA): TGTGCCTGGAGTGGGGGGGATCAGCCCCAGCATTTT.

This clonotype was picked up many times. V usage is TRBV6-2 or TRBV6-3 and J usage is TRBJ1-2, with a weak D call TRBD1 (6 bases). Germline CDR1 MNHEY, CDR2 SVGEGT. Trimming removed 2 bases at V and 3 bases at J, with 10 bases between. The CDR3 contains 14 residues. The CDR3 protein is CASSYLTGDYGYTF. CDR3 bases: TGTGCCAGCAGTTACCTGACAGGAGACTATGGCTACACCTTC.

This clonotype appeared many times. The J gene is TRBJ2-5, the V gene TRBV10-3, with TRBD2 identical over 9 bases. Germline-derived CDR1 and CDR2 are ENHRY and SYGVKD. Losses at the gene ends were 6 bases for V and 5 bases for J; bases not matched to a gene: 13. The CDR3 is 16 amino acids. The CDR3 sequence: CAISPRWVAGEETQYF. The DNA of the CDR3 is TGTGCCATCAGCCCCCGTTGGGTAGCGGGGGAGGAGACCCAGTACTTC.

The chain uses TRBV20-1 and TRBJ2-3; 9 bases are shared with TRBD1. Germline CDR1 DFQATT, CDR2 SNEGSKA (reference sequence). Trimming cost V 4 bases and J 4 bases; bases outside gene matches: 6. The CDR3 is 14 amino acids. The CDR3 spells CSANNRGQADTQYF. The CDR3 DNA reads as TGCAGTGCTAACAACAGGGGGCAGGCAGATACGCAGTATTTT.

This clonotype was detected many times. The gene calls are TRBV12-3 or TRBV12-4 and TRBJ2-2; possibly TRBD1 for D (5 bases). There are 15 residues in the CDR3. V gave up 7 bases and J gave up 4 bases, with 16 bases separating them. CDR3 residues: CASTLGAGLTGELFF. CDR3 nucleotide sequence: TGTGCCAGCACCCTTGGGGCAGGGCTCACCGGGGAGCTGTTTTTT.

The table lists this clonotype with many counts. The chain recombines TRBV12-3 or TRBV12-4 with TRBJ1-2, with TRBD1 matching over 7 bases. V lost 5 bases to trimming and J lost 7 bases; unmatched junction nucleotides: 4. The CDR3 consists of 12 residues. The CDR3 coding sequence is TGTGCCAGCAGTCCGACAGGGTTTGGCTACACCTTC. Translated, it gives CASSPTGFGYTF.

At least ten counts were recorded for this clonotype. The CDR3 loop is CSVVVSVRETQYF. CDR3 coding DNA: TGCAGCGTTGTTGTTAGCGTTAGAGAGACCCAGTACTTC. This chain joins TRBV29-1 and TRBJ2-5; possible D gene TRBD2, 5 bases. Between the trimmed V and J ends, which lost 4 bases and 4 bases, there was a span of 13 bases. The CDR3 has 13 residues. Germline CDR1 SQVTM, CDR2 ANQGSEA.

This clonotype has at least ten counts. The chain combines TRBV19 with TRBJ2-7, with a weak D call TRBD2 (6 bases). This CDR3 is 12 amino acids long. Germline CDR1 reads LNHDA; CDR2 reads SQIVND (reference sequence). V gave up 3 bases and J gave up 5 bases, with 8 bases separating them. This CDR3 is CASSIWGDEQYF. Here the CDR3 DNA reads TGTGCCAGTAGTATTTGGGGGGACGAGCAGTACTTC.

V and J are TRBV15 and TRBJ1-5; TRBD1 matches 8 bases. The CDR3 is 15 amino acids. V dropped 5 bases and J dropped 6; count of bases not matched to a gene: 9. Germline CDR1 LNHNV, CDR2 YYDKDF (reference sequence). The CDR3 coding sequence is TGTGCCACCAGCCCGGACAGGGTTCTGGGTCAGCCCCAGCATTTT. Protein product: CATSPDRVLGQPQHF.

This clonotype was counted many times. The genes are TRBV20-1 and TRBJ2-5; 9 positions agree with TRBD2. V lost 6 bases to trimming and J lost 1 base; unmatched junction nucleotides: 12. Germline CDR1 and CDR2: DFQATT and SNEGSKA (reference sequence). The CDR3 length is 16 residues. The CDR3 DNA follows: TGCAGTGCGGCGGGGGGGGTAGCGGGGAGCCAAGAGACCCAGTACTTC. Translating it yields CSAAGGVAGSQETQYF.

This clonotype was recorded at least ten times. The rearrangement joins TRBV27 to TRBJ1-1; the D gene is possibly TRBD1 (6 bases). Deletions cut 5 bases from V and 0 bases from J, with 10 bases between. The CDR3 is made up of 14 amino acids. In germline, CDR1 is MNHEY, CDR2 SMNVEV (reference sequence). The CDR3 spells CASSTGTLNTEAFF. CDR3 DNA sequence: TGTGCCAGCAGTACCGGGACATTGAACACTGAAGCTTTCTTT.

The V call is TRBV15, the J call TRBJ2-7; D remains unclear. Trimming left V 3 bases short and J 3 bases short, with 6 bases between. This CDR3 contains 12 residues. Looked up from germline, CDR1 is LNHNV and CDR2 is YYDKDF (reference sequence). As DNA, the CDR3 is TGTGCCACCAGCAGTCTACTCTACGAGCAGTACTTC. Amino acid sequence: CATSSLLYEQYF.

On this clonotype itself: A read error may explain this, as a much larger clone is one base away. The chain uses TRBV5-5 and TRBJ2-2; TRBD2 matches 7 bases. The V segment lost 5 bases and the J segment 4 bases; nucleotides outside the gene matches: 8. This CDR3 spans 15 amino acids. Germline CDR1 is SGHKS and CDR2 is YYEKEE (reference sequence). The DNA for the CDR3 is TGTGCCAGCAGGACGGGGGGACCGAGCACCGGGGAGCTGTTTTTT. It codes for CASRTGGPSTGELFF.

This clonotype occurred many times. One base away lies a much larger clone, so this may be a sequencing read error. The chain recombines TRBV15 with TRBJ1-5; D uncertain. This CDR3 contains 13 residues. Germline V lookup: CDR1 LNHNV, CDR2 YYDKDF (reference sequence). CDR3 protein: CAASREGGEPQHF. The CDR3 nucleotides read TGTGCCGCCAGCAGAGAGGGCGGCGAGCCCCAGCATTTT.

This clonotype appeared many times. The chain uses TRBV6-5 and TRBJ2-5; D uncertain. The CDR3 is 13 amino acids. Trimming shortened V by 4 bases and J by 5 bases, and 11 bases separated the two germline ends. Per the germline V gene, CDR1 is MNHEY and CDR2 is SVGAGI. The DNA of the CDR3 is TGTGCCAGCAGTTTATCGGTCGTTGAGACCCAGTACTTC. Residues: CASSLSVVETQYF.

This clonotype was counted many times. V usage is TRBV20-1 and J usage is TRBJ1-1, with unresolved D. This CDR3 is built from 11 residues. CDR1 DFQATT and CDR2 SNEGSKA come from the germline V gene (reference sequence). V was cut by 6 bases and J by 3 bases, with 8 bases left in between. CDR3 sequence (DNA): TGCAGTGCCGAACACGACACTGAAGCTTTCTTT. Residues: CSAEHDTEAFF.

In its sample, this clonotype was seen a few times. A clone one base away is much larger, so this may be a read error. The genes are TRBV5-1 and TRBJ1-1, with 9 bases fitting TRBD1. Germline CDR1 reads SGHRS; CDR2 reads YFSETQ. This CDR3 is built from 15 residues. Trimming took 0 bases from V and 3 from J; bases not matched to a gene: 3. The CDR3 sequence is CASSLGTGVHTEAFF. The CDR3 coding sequence is TGCGCCAGCAGCTTGGGGACAGGGGTCCACACTGAAGCTTTCTTT.

This clonotype was seen repeatedly, ten times or more. The rearrangement uses TRBV30 and TRBJ1-4; D not certain. The CDR3 covers 11 residues. The germline CDR1 and CDR2 sequences are GTSNPN and SVGIG (reference sequence). V was cut by 8 bases and J by 6 bases, with 10 bases left in between. The CDR3 DNA is TGTGCCCGCCTCGAGGATGAAAAACTGTTTTTT. This translates into CARLEDEKLFF.

This clonotype was seen many times. The V gene is TRBV19, the J gene TRBJ1-1; a weak D match, TRBD1 (6 bases). With 2 bases removed from V and 6 bases from J, the gap between germline ends came to 10 bases. Germline V CDR1 and CDR2: LNHDA, SQIVND (reference sequence). The CDR3 totals 13 residues. In DNA, the CDR3 is TGTGCCAGTAGTATAATCAGGGGAGCTGAAGCTTTCTTT. Amino acid sequence: CASSIIRGAEAFF.